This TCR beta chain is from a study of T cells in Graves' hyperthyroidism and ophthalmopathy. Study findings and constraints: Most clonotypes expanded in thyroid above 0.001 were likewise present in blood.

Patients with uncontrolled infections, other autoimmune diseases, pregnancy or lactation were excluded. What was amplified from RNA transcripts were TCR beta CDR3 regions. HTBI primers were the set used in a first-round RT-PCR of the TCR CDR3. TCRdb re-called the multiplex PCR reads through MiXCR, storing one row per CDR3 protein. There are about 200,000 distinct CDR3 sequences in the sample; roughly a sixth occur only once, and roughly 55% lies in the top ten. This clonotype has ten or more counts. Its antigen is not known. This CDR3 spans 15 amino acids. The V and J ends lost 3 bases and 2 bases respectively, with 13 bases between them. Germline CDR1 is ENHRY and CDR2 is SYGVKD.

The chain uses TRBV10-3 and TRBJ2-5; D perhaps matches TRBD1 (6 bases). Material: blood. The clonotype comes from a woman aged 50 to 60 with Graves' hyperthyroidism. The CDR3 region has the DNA TGTGCCATCAGTGAAGGGGGAACGGCGCAAGAGACCCAGTACTTC. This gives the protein CAISEGGTAQETQYF.